These 9 T cell receptor beta chains originate from one sample sequenced in a study of PD-1 blockade in classical Hodgkin lymphoma. After autologous stem cell transplantation all patients relapsed, and prior brentuximab vedotin exposure differed between cohorts. The assay was immunoSEQ multiplex PCR, and TCRdb's table has in-frame clones only and misses some. The sample lists nearly 55,000 clones, around 85% seen once, with roughly 15% in the top ten. The starting material was peripheral blood mononuclear cells (PBMCs), obtained at baseline. Receptor source: a human donor with classical Hodgkin lymphoma.

This CDR3 reads CASTFEGDYGYTF. The CDR3 DNA follows: TGTGCCAGCACTTTCGAGGGTGACTATGGCTACACCTTC. The rearrangement uses TRBV6-5 and TRBJ1-2; no clear D. This CDR3 comprises 13 residues. Germline-derived CDR1 and CDR2 are MNHEY and SVGAGI. The germline V and J ends were trimmed by 7 bases and 3 bases, with 12 bases remaining between them.

The chain is built from TRBV9 and TRBJ2-3, with TRBD2 identical over 8 bases. Trimming at V came to 4 bases and at J to 5 bases, leaving 18 bases not matched to a gene. CDR1 is SGDLS, CDR2 YYNGEE, per germline. This CDR3 region has 18 residues. The CDR3 region has the DNA TGTGCCAGCAGCCCCCTTCCCCCGGTGGGACTAGGAAAAGATACGCAGTATTTT. Its protein is CASSPLPPVGLGKDTQYF.

The genes are TRBV7-2 and TRBJ2-6, with a tentative D call TRBD1 (6 bases). The CDR3 totals 18 residues. The V end lost 0 bases, the J end lost 2 bases, and 14 bases lay between the germline ends. CDR1 is SGHTA and CDR2 is FQGNSA in the germline V gene. The CDR3 protein is CASSLAGQGQAGANVLTF. The CDR3 coding sequence is TGTGCCAGCAGCTTAGCTGGGCAGGGGCAGGCTGGGGCCAACGTCCTGACTTTC.

The chain couples TRBV27 to TRBJ2-7, with 10 bases aligning to TRBD2. The CDR3 contains 17 residues. The V gene end was trimmed by 6 bases and the J gene end by 4 bases; junction bases not matched to a gene: 15. The V gene's germline CDR1 is MNHEY and CDR2 SMNVEV (reference sequence). For the CDR3, the DNA is TGTGCCAGCAGCTGGGGGCAAGCGGGAGGGCACAAGTACGAGCAGTACGTC. Protein product: CASSWGQAGGHKYEQYV.

The V gene is TRBV7-9, the J gene TRBJ1-2; 7 bases are a match to TRBD1. The V gene's germline CDR1 is SEHNR and CDR2 FQNEAQ (reference sequence). The CDR3 runs to 15 residues. Unmatched junction bases numbered 6, after V lost 1 base and J lost 4 bases. CDR3 sequence (DNA): TGTGCCAGCAGCTTAGAAGGGACAGTTCTCTATGGCTACACCTTC. Translating it yields CASSLEGTVLYGYTF.

The CDR3 sequence: CASTWTANTEAFF. CDR3 bases: TGCGCCAGCACGTGGACAGCGAACACTGAAGCTTTCTTT. The chain links TRBV10-2 to TRBJ1-1; maybe TRBD1 (6 bases). CDR3 length: 13 residues. Germline loops: CDR1 WSHSY, CDR2 SAAADI. Trimming shortened V by 7 bases and J by 1 base, and 10 bases separated the two germline ends.

The gene calls are TRBV2 and TRBJ2-2, with 9 bases fitting TRBD2. CDR3 size: 16 residues. From germline, CDR1 is SNHLY and CDR2 FYNNEI. J lost 1 base, V lost 6 bases, and 6 bases had no gene match. CDR3 protein: CASSSSAGGNTGELFF. The CDR3 bases are TGTGCCAGCAGCTCCTCAGCGGGAGGGAACACCGGGGAGCTGTTTTTT.

As DNA, the CDR3 is TGTGCCAGCAGTCCCCCCCCCGGGCATGAGCAGTTCTTC. This sequence encodes CASSPPPGHEQFF. The J gene is TRBJ2-1, the V gene TRBV6-6; unclear D gene. This CDR3 contains 13 residues. Looked up from germline, CDR1 is MNHNY and CDR2 is SVGAGI (reference sequence). Trimming cost V 5 bases and J 8 bases, with 13 bases left between them.

In this sample, this clone turned up once. The J gene is TRBJ2-7, the V gene TRBV7-2; D perhaps matches TRBD1 (5 bases). The V end lost 4 bases, the J end lost 1 base, and 11 bases lay between the germline ends. Germline assignment: CDR1 SGHTA and CDR2 FQGNSA. This CDR3 spans 14 amino acids. CDR3 sequence reads: CASSSGRQSYEQYF. As DNA, the CDR3 is TGTGCCAGCAGCTCAGGTAGACAGTCCTACGAGCAGTACTTC.